The rows below give T cell receptor beta chains drawn from one sample of a study of blood T cell repertoires in COVID-19. Data came from immunoSEQ multiplex PCR; TCRdb stores just in-frame clones and leaves some out. The sample yields more than 150,000 clones, more than 85% seen once. Sequencing was done on a sample of peripheral blood. These receptors originate from a man aged 40-49 years with active or convalescent COVID-19. Each CDR3 is given with its conserved first and last residue. A D gene is named only where the DNA matches it firmly. Not every row has a clone size; where given, it reads once, few, many or a size class.

D gene	clone size	V gene	J gene	CDR3 DNA	CDR3 protein
NA	once	TRBV18	TRBJ1-6	TGTGCCAGCTCACCACTTGAGCGGACGAATTCACCCCTCCACTTT	CASSPLERTNSPLHF
TRBD1	few	TRBV6-5	TRBJ1-4	TGTGCCAGCAGCACGGACAGGAGCGGAAAACTGTTTTTT	CASSTDRSGKLFF
NA	NA	TRBV7-9	TRBJ2-3	TGTGCCAGCAGCTTACAGGGTAGCACAGATACGCAGTATTTT	CASSLQGSTDTQYF
NA	few	TRBV5-1	TRBJ2-7	TGCGCCAGCAGCTTGGACACCAACTCCTACGAGCAGTACTTC	CASSLDTNSYEQYF
TRBD1	NA	TRBV18	TRBJ2-1	TGTGCCAGCTCACGCTCCGGGACAGGGGTTTACAATGAGCAGTTCTTC	CASSRSGTGVYNEQFF
NA	NA	TRBV19	TRBJ1-1	TGTGCCAGTAGACCTCTTACGGGGAACACTGAAGCTTTCTTT	CASRPLTGNTEAFF
TRBD1	NA	TRBV28	TRBJ1-5	TGTGCCAGCAGCCCCGGGACAGCCTATTATCAGCCCCAGCATTTT	CASSPGTAYYQPQHF
NA	few	TRBV7-3	TRBJ2-3	TGTGCCAGCAGCCGAGCGGGACAGGACACAGATACGCAGTATTTT	CASSRAGQDTDTQYF
TRBD1	NA	TRBV14	TRBJ2-7	TGTGCCAGCAGCTTCCGACAGGGGTATGACGAGCAGTACTTC	CASSFRQGYDEQYF
TRBD1	NA	TRBV28	TRBJ1-2	TGTGCCAGCAGTTCCCCACCGGGACAGAGCTATGGCTACACCTTC	CASSSPPGQSYGYTF
TRBD2	once	TRBV10-1	TRBJ2-7	TGCGCCAGCAGTGCCGGGACAGCGGGGGGCGAGCAGTACTTC	CASSAGTAGGEQYF
TRBD2	few	TRBV10-3	TRBJ2-3	TGTGCCATCAGTGAGTCAGGGACTAGAGGCGATACGCAGTATTTT	CAISESGTRGDTQYF
TRBD1	NA	TRBV18	TRBJ1-2	TGTGCCAGCTCACAAGGACAGGGTAGGAATGTCGGCTATGGCTACACCTTC	CASSQGQGRNVGYGYTF
NA	once	TRBV5-1	TRBJ1-1	TGCGCCAGCAGCTTAGCAGGAAACACTGAAGCTTTCTTT	CASSLAGNTEAFF
TRBD1	NA	TRBV28	TRBJ1-1	TGTGCCAGCAGTTCAGGGGGCACTGAAGCTTTCTTT	CASSSGGTEAFF
NA	once	TRBV4-1	TRBJ2-1	TGCGCCAGCAGCCCTCTAGCCCCCCTGGTAAATGAGCAGTTCTTC	CASSPLAPLVNEQFF
NA	NA	TRBV2	TRBJ1-4	TGTGCCAGCCTGGGACAACTAAATGAAAAACTGTTTTTT	CASLGQLNEKLFF
TRBD1	NA	TRBV28	TRBJ1-6	TGTGCCAGCAGCCGGACAGGGGGTTTGTCACCCCTCCACTTT	CASSRTGGLSPLHF
TRBD1	NA	TRBV4-3	TRBJ1-6	TGCGCCAGCAGCCAAGCTTGGACAGGGCTAAATTCACCCCTCCACTTT	CASSQAWTGLNSPLHF
NA	NA	TRBV2	TRBJ1-1	TGTGCCAGCAGTGCGAGGAACACTGAAGCTTTCTTT	CASSARNTEAFF
TRBD2	NA	TRBV4-3	TRBJ2-1	TGCGCCAGCAGCCAAGTGACGGGGGGGTCCTACAATGAGCAGTTCTTC	CASSQVTGGSYNEQFF
NA	NA	TRBV5-1	TRBJ2-3	TGCGCCAGCAGCTTGGAAGCCAGGGCCGGTCCAGATACGCAGTATTTT	CASSLEARAGPDTQYF
TRBD2	NA	TRBV7-9	TRBJ2-2	TGTGCCAGCAGCGCTGGTCGCGGGGGGACCGGGGAGCTGTTTTTT	CASSAGRGGTGELFF
NA	once	TRBV5-4	TRBJ1-2	TGTGCCAGCAGCTTTCAGGGTGATACACTATGGAGCTACACCTTC	CASSFQGDTLWSYTF
TRBD1	NA	TRBV11-2	TRBJ2-3	TGTGCCAGCAGCTCGCCGGGACAGGACACAGATACGCAGTATTTT	CASSSPGQDTDTQYF
TRBD1	NA	TRBV7-6	TRBJ1-4	TGTGCCAGCAGCCTCTCAGGGGGCTCAAATGAAAAACTGTTTTTT	CASSLSGGSNEKLFF
NA	NA	TRBV18	TRBJ2-5	TGTGCCAGCTCACCACAAAAACAGGGATGGGAGACCCAGTACTTC	CASSPQKQGWETQYF
TRBD1	NA	TRBV4-1	TRBJ1-3	TGCGCCAGCAGCCAAGCACAGGGGGCTGGAAACACCATATATTTT	CASSQAQGAGNTIYF
NA	NA	TRBV6-5	TRBJ1-2	TGTGCCAGCAGTTCCAGGGATGGCTATGGCTACACCTTC	CASSSRDGYGYTF
NA	NA	TRBV28	TRBJ1-1	TGTGCCAGCAGCCGCCCAGAGGGCTCCGCTTTCTTT	CASSRPEGSAFF
NA	NA	TRBV7-3	TRBJ1-1	TGTGCCAGCAGCTTAACCGGGGACACTGAAGCTTTCTTT	CASSLTGDTEAFF
NA	NA	TRBV24-1	TRBJ2-2	TGTGCCACCAAGGAGGGGTCAAACACCGGGGAGCTGTTTTTT	CATKEGSNTGELFF
NA	NA	TRBV19	TRBJ2-5	TGTGCCAGTAGTATATTGGGGGACAAGGCTGGGGAGACCCAGTACTTC	CASSILGDKAGETQYF
TRBD2	NA	TRBV5-4	TRBJ2-3	TGTGCCAGCACCCTTAGCGGGGGGGCGGATACGCAGTATTTT	CASTLSGGADTQYF
NA	NA	TRBV4-2	TRBJ1-1	TGTGCCAGCAGCCAAAGGACAGCGAACACTGAAGCTTTCTTT	CASSQRTANTEAFF
NA	NA	TRBV6-6	TRBJ2-7	TGTGCCAGCAGTCATATTACAGGTGCCTACGAGCAGTACTTC	CASSHITGAYEQYF
TRBD1	NA	TRBV11-2	TRBJ2-7	TGTGCCAGCAGACTGAGTTACAGGGGGAACAAGCAGTACTTC	CASRLSYRGNKQYF
NA	NA	TRBV7-8	TRBJ1-3	TGTGCCAGCAGCTTAGGGCTGGAGAGCTCTGGAAACACCATATATTTT	CASSLGLESSGNTIYF
NA	NA	TRBV21-1	TRBJ1-2	TGTGCCAGCAGCCAGGACAGGCCTGGCTACACCTTC	CASSQDRPGYTF
NA	once	TRBV10-1	TRBJ2-2	TGCGCCAGCAGCCCCGACAGTAACACCGGGGAGCTGTTTTTT	CASSPDSNTGELFF
NA	NA	TRBV3-1/TRBV3-2	TRBJ1-4	TGTGCCAGCAGCCAAGGGACAGCAAAACTGTTTTTT	CASSQGTAKLFF
NA	NA	TRBV27	TRBJ2-1	TGTGCCAGCAACGCCGGGACTCTTCTCTCCTACAATGAGCAGTTCTTC	CASNAGTLLSYNEQFF
TRBD1	NA	TRBV7-9	TRBJ2-7	TGTGCCAGCAGCCTCGGACAGGCCCCCTACGAGCAGTACTTC	CASSLGQAPYEQYF
NA	NA	TRBV6-1	TRBJ2-3	TGTGCCAGCAGTGAACGGCGGGGTACAGATACGCAGTATTTT	CASSERRGTDTQYF
NA	NA	TRBV30	TRBJ1-5	TGTGCCTGGAGCCGGGTGCATAGTCAGCCCCAGCATTTT	CAWSRVHSQPQHF
NA	NA	TRBV28	TRBJ1-4	TGTGCCAGCAGTTTATCTGCGACTAATGAAAAACTGTTTTTT	CASSLSATNEKLFF
NA	NA	TRBV19	TRBJ2-1	TGTGCCAGTAGTGCGTCTCCTTGGGGGGAACAGAATGAGCAGTTCTTC	CASSASPWGEQNEQFF
NA	once	TRBV2	TRBJ2-3	TGTGCCAGCAGACGGACTGGAGCTAGCACAGATACGCAGTATTTT	CASRRTGASTDTQYF
TRBD2	NA	TRBV6-6	TRBJ2-1	TGTGCCAGCAGTTACACCGGGGGGGCAGGGTACAATGAGCAGTTCTTC	CASSYTGGAGYNEQFF
NA	NA	TRBV24-1	TRBJ2-1	TGTGCCACCAGTGACCAGACAGGGAGGCTTTCGCTTGGGTCCTACAATGAGCAGTTCTTC	CATSDQTGRLSLGSYNEQFF
NA	NA	TRBV5-6	TRBJ2-3	TGTGCCAGCAGCTTCAGGGGTACGCAGTATTTT	CASSFRGTQYF
NA	NA	TRBV28	TRBJ1-1	TGTGCCAGCGGCCAGGGCGGTGAGAACACTGAAGCTTTCTTT	CASGQGGENTEAFF
TRBD1	NA	TRBV24-1	TRBJ1-2	TGTGCCACCAGTGACCCGGACAGGGCTCGGGGCTACACCTTC	CATSDPDRARGYTF